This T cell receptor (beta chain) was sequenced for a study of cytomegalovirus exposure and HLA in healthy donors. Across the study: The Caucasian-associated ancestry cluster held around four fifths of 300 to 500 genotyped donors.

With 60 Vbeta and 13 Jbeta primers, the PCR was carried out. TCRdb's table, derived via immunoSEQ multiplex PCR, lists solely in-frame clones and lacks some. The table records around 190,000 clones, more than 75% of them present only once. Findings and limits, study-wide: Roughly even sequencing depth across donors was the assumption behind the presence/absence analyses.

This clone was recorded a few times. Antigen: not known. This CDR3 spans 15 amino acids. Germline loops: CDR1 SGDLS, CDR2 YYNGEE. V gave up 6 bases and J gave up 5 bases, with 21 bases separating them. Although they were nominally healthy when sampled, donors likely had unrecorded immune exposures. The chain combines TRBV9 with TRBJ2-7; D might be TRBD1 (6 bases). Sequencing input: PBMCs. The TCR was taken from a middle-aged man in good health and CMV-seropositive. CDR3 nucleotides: TGTGCCAGCACCCCGGGCAGCGGCAGGGGAAACGAGCAGTACTTC. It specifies CASTPGSGRGNEQYF.